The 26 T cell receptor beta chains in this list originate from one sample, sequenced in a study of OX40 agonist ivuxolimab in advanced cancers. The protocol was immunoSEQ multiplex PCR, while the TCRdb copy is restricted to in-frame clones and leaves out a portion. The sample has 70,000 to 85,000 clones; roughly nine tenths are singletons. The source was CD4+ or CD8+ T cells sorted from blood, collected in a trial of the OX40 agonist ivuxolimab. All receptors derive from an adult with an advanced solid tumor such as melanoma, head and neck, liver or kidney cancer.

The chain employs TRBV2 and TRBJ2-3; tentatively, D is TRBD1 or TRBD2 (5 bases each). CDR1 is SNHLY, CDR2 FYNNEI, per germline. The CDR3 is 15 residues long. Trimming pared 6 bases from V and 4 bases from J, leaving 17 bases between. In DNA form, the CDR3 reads TGTGCCAGCAGCCCCGGGGCTGAGGGCGCAGATACGCAGTATTTT. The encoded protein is CASSPGAEGADTQYF.

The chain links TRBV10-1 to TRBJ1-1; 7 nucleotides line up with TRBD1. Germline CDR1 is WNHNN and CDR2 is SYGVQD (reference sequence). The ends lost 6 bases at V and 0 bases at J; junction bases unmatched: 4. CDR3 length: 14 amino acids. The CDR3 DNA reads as TGCGCCAGCAGCACCGGGACAGTGAACACTGAAGCTTTCTTT. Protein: CASSTGTVNTEAFF.

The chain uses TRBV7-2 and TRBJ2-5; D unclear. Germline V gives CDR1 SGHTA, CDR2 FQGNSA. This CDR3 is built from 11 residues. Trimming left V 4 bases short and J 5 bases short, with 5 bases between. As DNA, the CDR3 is TGTGCCAGCAGCTCAGAGGAGACCCAGTACTTC. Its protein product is CASSSEETQYF.

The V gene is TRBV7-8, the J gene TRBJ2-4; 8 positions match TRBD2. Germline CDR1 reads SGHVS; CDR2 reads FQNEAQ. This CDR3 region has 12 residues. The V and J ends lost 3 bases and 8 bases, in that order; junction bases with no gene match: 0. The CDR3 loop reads CASSLRGDIQYF. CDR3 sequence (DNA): TGTGCCAGCAGCTTGCGGGGGGACATTCAGTACTTC.

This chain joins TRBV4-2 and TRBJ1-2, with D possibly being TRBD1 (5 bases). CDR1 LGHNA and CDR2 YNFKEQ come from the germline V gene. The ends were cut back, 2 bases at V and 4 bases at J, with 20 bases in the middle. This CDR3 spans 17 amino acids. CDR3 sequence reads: CASSQIGEGPGGYGYTF. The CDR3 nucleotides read TGTGCCAGCAGCCAAATAGGGGAAGGTCCCGGCGGCTATGGCTACACCTTC.

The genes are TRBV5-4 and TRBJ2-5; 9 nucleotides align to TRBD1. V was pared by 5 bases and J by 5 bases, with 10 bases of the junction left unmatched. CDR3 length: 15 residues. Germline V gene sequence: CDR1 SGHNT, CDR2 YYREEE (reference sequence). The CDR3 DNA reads TGTGCCAGCAGTTCCTCGGACAGGGGAAAGGAGACCCAGTACTTC. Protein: CASSSSDRGKETQYF.

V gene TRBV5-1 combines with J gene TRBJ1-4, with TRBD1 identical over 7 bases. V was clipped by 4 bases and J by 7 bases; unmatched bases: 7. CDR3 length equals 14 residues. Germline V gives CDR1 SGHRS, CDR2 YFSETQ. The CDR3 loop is CASSLRGMSEKLFF. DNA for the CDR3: TGCGCCAGCAGCCTCAGGGGGATGTCTGAAAAACTGTTTTTT.

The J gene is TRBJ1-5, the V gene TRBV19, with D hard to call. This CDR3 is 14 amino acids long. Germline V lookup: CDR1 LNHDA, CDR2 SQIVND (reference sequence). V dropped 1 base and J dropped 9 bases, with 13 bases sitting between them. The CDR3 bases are TGTGCCAGTAGTATAGTTCCCAACTCCCCGCCCCAGCATTTT. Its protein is CASSIVPNSPPQHF. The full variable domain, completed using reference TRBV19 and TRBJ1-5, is DGGITQSPKYLFRKEGQNVTLSCEQNLNHDAMYWYRQDPGQGLRLIYYSQIVNDFQKGDIAEGYSVSREKKESFPLTVTSAQKNPTAFYLCASSIVPNSPPQHFGDGTRLSIL.

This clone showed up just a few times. The CDR3 loop reads CASRTGSTEQYF. The DNA for the CDR3 is TGCGCCAGCAGGACCGGGAGCACGGAGCAGTACTTC. The J gene is TRBJ2-7, the V gene TRBV5-1, with D tentatively TRBD2 (6 bases). Per the germline V gene, CDR1 is SGHRS and CDR2 is YFSETQ. Trimming cost V 5 bases and J 7 bases, with 13 bases left between them. The CDR3 covers 12 residues.

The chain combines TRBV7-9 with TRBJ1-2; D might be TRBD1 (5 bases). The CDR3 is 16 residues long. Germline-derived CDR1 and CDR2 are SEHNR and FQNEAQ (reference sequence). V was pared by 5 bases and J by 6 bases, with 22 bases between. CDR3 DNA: TGTGCCAGCAGCCCCGACGGGACCCTCGGCCCCAATGGCTACACCTTC. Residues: CASSPDGTLGPNGYTF.

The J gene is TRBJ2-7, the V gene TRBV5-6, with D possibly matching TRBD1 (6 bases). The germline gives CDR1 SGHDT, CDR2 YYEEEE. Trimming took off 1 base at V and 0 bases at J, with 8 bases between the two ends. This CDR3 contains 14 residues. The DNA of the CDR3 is TGTGCCAGCAGCTTGCAGGGGAGCTCCTACGAGCAGTACTTC. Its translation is CASSLQGSSYEQYF.

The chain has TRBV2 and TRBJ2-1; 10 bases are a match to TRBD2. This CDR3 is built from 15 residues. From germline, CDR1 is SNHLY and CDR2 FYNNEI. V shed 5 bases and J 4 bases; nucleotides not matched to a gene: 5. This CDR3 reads CASSPGTSVYNEQFF. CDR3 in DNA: TGTGCCAGCAGTCCCGGGACTAGCGTATACAATGAGCAGTTCTTC.

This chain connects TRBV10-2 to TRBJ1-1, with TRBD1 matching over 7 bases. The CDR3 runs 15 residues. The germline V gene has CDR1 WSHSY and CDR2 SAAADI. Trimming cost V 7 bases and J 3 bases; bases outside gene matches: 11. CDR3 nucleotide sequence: TGCGCCAGCAACCCCGCGAAGGGGGCGTACACTGAAGCTTTCTTT. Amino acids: CASNPAKGAYTEAFF.

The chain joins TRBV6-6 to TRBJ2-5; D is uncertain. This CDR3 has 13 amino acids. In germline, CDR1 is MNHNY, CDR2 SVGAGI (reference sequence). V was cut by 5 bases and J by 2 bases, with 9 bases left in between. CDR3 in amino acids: CASSQTSQETQYF. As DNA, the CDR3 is TGTGCCAGCAGTCAAACCTCACAAGAGACCCAGTACTTC.

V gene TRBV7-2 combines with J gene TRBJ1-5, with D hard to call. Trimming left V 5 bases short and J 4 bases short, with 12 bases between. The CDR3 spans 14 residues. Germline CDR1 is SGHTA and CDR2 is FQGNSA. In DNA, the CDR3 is TGTGCCAGCAGCGCCCGACTGGGTAATCAGCCCCAGCATTTT. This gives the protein CASSARLGNQPQHF.

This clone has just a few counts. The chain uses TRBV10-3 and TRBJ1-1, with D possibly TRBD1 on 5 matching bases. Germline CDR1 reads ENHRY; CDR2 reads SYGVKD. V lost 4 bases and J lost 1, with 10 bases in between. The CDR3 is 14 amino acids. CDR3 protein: CAISVGDGNTEAFF. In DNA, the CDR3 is TGTGCCATCAGTGTGGGGGATGGGAACACTGAAGCTTTCTTT.

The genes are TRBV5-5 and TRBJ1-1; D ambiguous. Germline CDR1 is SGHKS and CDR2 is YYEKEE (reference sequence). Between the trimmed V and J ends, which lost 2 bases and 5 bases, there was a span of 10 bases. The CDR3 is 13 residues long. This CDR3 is CASSLIEGTEAFF. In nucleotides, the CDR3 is TGTGCCAGCAGCTTAATCGAAGGAACTGAAGCTTTCTTT. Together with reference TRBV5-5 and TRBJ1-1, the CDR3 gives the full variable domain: DAGVTQSPTHLIKTRGQQVTLRCSPISGHKSVSWYQQVLGQGPQFIFQYYEKEERGRGNFPDRFSARQFPNYSSELNVNALLLGDSALYLCASSLIEGTEAFFGQGTRLTVV.

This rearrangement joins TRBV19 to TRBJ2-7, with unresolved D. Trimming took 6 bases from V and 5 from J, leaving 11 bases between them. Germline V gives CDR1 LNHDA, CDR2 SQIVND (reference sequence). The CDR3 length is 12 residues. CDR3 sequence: CASSHLSNEQYF. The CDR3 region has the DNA TGTGCCAGTAGCCACCTCAGCAACGAGCAGTACTTC.

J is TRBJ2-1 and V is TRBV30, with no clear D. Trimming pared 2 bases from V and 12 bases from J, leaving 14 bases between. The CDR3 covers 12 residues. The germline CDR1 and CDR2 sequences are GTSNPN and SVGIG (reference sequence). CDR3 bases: TGTGCCTGGAGTACTCAAACTTCGGGGCAGTTCTTC. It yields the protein CAWSTQTSGQFF.

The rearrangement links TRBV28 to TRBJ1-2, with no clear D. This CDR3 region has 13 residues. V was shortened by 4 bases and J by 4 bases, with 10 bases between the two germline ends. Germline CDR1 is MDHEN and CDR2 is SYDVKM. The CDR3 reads CASSSHAPYGYTF. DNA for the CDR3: TGTGCCAGCAGTTCCCACGCCCCCTATGGCTACACCTTC.

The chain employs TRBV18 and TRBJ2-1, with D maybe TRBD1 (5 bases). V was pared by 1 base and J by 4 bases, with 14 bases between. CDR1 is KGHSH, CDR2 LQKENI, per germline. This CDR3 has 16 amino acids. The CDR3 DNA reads TGTGCCAGCTCACCACAGACAGTGCAAACTTACAATGAGCAGTTCTTC. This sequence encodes CASSPQTVQTYNEQFF.

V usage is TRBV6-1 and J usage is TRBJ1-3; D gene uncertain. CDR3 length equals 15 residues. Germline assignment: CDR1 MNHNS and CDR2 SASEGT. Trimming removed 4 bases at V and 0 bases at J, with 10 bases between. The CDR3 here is CASSGENLSGNTIYF. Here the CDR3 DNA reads TGTGCCAGCAGTGGGGAGAACCTCTCTGGAAACACCATATATTTT.

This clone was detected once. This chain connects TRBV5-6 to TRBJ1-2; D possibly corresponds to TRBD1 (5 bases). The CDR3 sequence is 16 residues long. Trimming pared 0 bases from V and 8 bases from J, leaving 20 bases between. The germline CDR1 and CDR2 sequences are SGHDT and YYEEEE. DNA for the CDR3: TGTGCCAGCAGCTTGGGGCCCTCGGGACCTACAAAGGGCTACACCTTC. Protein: CASSLGPSGPTKGYTF.

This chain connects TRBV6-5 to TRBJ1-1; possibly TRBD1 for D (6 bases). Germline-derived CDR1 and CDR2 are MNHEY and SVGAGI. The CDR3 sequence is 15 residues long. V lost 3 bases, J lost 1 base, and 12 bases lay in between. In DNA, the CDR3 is TGTGCCAGCAGTTATGGCAGGGGACAGAACACTGAAGCTTTCTTT. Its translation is CASSYGRGQNTEAFF.

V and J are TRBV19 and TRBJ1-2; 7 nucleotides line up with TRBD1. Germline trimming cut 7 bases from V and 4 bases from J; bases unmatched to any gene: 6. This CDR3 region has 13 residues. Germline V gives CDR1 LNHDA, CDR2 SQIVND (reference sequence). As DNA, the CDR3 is TGTGCCAGTAATCCAGGGGGAAGCTATGGCTACACCTTC. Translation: CASNPGGSYGYTF.

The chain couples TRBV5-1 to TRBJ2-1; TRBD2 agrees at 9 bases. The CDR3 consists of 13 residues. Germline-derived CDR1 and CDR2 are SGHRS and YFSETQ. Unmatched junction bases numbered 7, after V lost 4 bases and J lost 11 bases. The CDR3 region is CASSMEAGGQQFF. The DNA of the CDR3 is TGCGCCAGCAGCATGGAAGCGGGAGGCCAGCAGTTCTTC.